This is a list of T cell receptor beta chains from one sample in a study of cytomegalovirus exposure and HLA in healthy donors. Only in-frame clones appear in the TCRdb table, and some are missing; sequencing was by immunoSEQ multiplex PCR. The sample has more than 90,000 clones, approximately 93% seen once; the top ten hold 1.1%. Material: PBMCs. These receptors originate from a woman in her 30s in good health and CMV-seropositive. CDR3s include the opening cysteine and the closing phenylalanine or tryptophan. A row's size may be missing; if present it is once, few, many or a size class.

j_call	v_call	clone_size	cdr3_aa
TRBJ2-5	TRBV5-4	-	CASSSGTGQETQYF
TRBJ2-3	TRBV14	-	CASSQASRARDTQYF
TRBJ1-3	TRBV13	-	CASSQGSGNTIYF
TRBJ1-1	TRBV10-3	-	CAISEHPGGPTEAFF
TRBJ2-7	TRBV7-9	-	CASSLVIPGQGSYEQYF
TRBJ2-3	TRBV14	-	CASSQKAGTYTQYF
TRBJ1-4	TRBV4-1	-	CASSPSGENEKLFF
TRBJ2-5	TRBV19	-	CASSPLSGGSETQYF
TRBJ2-7	TRBV7-2	-	CASSLGALRRRSDEQYF
TRBJ2-7	TRBV7-9	once	CASSFQGYEQYF
TRBJ1-3	TRBV28	-	CASRQGRFSGNTIYF
TRBJ2-7	TRBV10-3	-	CAISESRATYEQYF
TRBJ1-5	TRBV5-8	-	CASSWDTPEFLAGDQPQHF
TRBJ1-5	TRBV18	-	CASSRGSNQPQHF
TRBJ2-1	TRBV30	-	CAWSWASGLYNEQFF
TRBJ2-6	TRBV5-8	-	CASSLGWTSGANVLTF
TRBJ2-3	TRBV5-6	-	CASSLVGLAGGNTDTQYF
TRBJ2-5	TRBV5-1	-	CASSPRDSQETQYF
TRBJ2-7	TRBV28	-	CASYALGGEQYF
TRBJ2-3	TRBV6-5	-	CASSSGLARADTQYF
TRBJ1-1	TRBV7-2	-	CASSLMGANTEAFF
TRBJ2-4	TRBV7-2	-	CASSLRGLAGVGGDIQYF
TRBJ2-2	TRBV4-2	-	CASSKLAGSNTGELFF
TRBJ2-2	TRBV19	-	CASQAGELFF
TRBJ2-1	TRBV7-9	once	CASSLETSTSSYNEQFF
TRBJ2-3	TRBV7-9	-	CASSNSGSSDTQYF
TRBJ1-5	TRBV15	-	CATSRESPGDSNQPQHF
TRBJ2-7	TRBV25-1	-	CASSEYWSPYEQYF
TRBJ2-1	TRBV5-6	-	CASSSRTGGDFNEQFF
TRBJ2-7	TRBV28	-	CASSFPGLVTYEQYF
TRBJ2-3	TRBV19	-	CASSAGSTDTQYF
TRBJ1-1	TRBV9	-	CASSLRTGNTEAFF
TRBJ2-1	TRBV6-6	-	CASRDTGGLAPNEQFF
TRBJ2-7	TRBV5-1	-	CASSLASAGANEQYF
TRBJ2-1	TRBV19	-	CASSPKLAGGVREQFF
TRBJ2-1	TRBV6-5	once	CASSYPRTLSYNEQFF
TRBJ2-7	TRBV27	-	CASSLLGDSYEQYF
TRBJ2-7	TRBV7-9	-	CASSLPGSPYEQYF
TRBJ2-3	TRBV19	-	CATTPTGTDTQYF
TRBJ2-3	TRBV30	-	CAWSGGADSTDTQYF
TRBJ1-1	TRBV11-2	few	CASSLVADSLIEAFF
TRBJ2-5	TRBV2	-	CASSEDLGRLAGVETQYF
TRBJ2-7	TRBV28	-	CASSGRDRGRYEQYF
TRBJ2-1	TRBV7-2	-	CASSFASEQFF
TRBJ2-7	TRBV30	-	CAWSGSGRLGHF
TRBJ1-3	TRBV19	-	CASSIRQASSGNTIYF
TRBJ2-3	TRBV11-2	-	CASSLGGGLTTDTQYF
TRBJ2-1	TRBV27	-	CASSLSGLAWDEQFF
TRBJ2-7	TRBV5-1	-	CASSPGPAGGRAPYEQYF
TRBJ2-1	TRBV7-2	-	CASSLEHRPYNEQFF
TRBJ2-3	TRBV30	-	CAWAKGQGRITDTQYF
TRBJ2-6	TRBV2	-	CASTGQERVSGANVLTF
TRBJ2-7	TRBV4-2	-	CASSLGNSYYEQYF
TRBJ2-7	TRBV19	-	CASSITGIAYEQYF
TRBJ2-1	TRBV18	-	CASSPRAGLSSYNEQFF
TRBJ1-5	TRBV28	once	CASSLNIRLEGTQPQHF
TRBJ2-7	TRBV7-8	few	CASSLARPAYEQYF